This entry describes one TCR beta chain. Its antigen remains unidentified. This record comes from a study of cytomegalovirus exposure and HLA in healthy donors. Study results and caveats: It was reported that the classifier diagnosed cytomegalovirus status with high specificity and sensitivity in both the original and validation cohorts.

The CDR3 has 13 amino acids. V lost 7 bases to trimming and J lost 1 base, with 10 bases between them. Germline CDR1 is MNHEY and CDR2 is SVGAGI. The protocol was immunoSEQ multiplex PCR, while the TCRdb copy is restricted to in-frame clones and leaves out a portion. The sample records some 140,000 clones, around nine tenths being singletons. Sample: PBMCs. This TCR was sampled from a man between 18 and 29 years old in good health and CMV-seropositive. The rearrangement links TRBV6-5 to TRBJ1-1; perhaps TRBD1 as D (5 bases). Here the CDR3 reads CASMRQGNTEAFF. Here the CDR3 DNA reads TGTGCCAGCATGCGGCAGGGGAACACTGAAGCTTTCTTT.